This T cell receptor (beta chain) was retrieved from a study of T-cell memory formation after mild COVID-19. Background on the study: Clusters were largely donor specific.

TCRdb reprocessed the 5' RACE reads with MiXCR, giving one entry per CDR3 protein. The sample has approximately 340,000 distinct CDR3 sequences; approximately 12% are singletons. Germline V lookup: CDR1 MNHEY, CDR2 SVGEGT. The J segment lost 7 bases and the V segment lost 9 bases, leaving 11 bases of the junction unmatched. The length of the CDR3 is 13 residues. This TCR was sampled from a man in his late teens or twenties who had mild COVID-19 (a few samples of this study predate the infection). Cell type and time point are not known. This chain connects TRBV6-2 or TRBV6-3 to TRBJ1-1; 7 nucleotides align to TRBD1. Sequencing was done on a sample of PBMCs or a T cell subset sorted from them (not recorded which). The CDR3 sequence: CASLRDSYNEAFF. For the CDR3, the DNA is TGTGCCAGTCTTCGGGACAGCTATAATGAAGCTTTCTTT.